These T cell receptor beta chains were read from a single sample in a study of blood T cell repertoires in COVID-19. This table comes from immunoSEQ multiplex PCR, and its TCRdb copy is limited to in-frame clones, with some not included. This repertoire shows around 700,000 clones, about 87% found once; its top ten account for approximately 0.3%. Material: peripheral blood. Receptors were obtained from a woman under 30 with acute or convalescent COVID-19. Both conserved end residues are part of each CDR3. The D gene is left open where the match is weak. A clone size is listed for some rows: how often the clone was seen (once, few, many), or a class if it is expanded.

d_call j_call clone_size v_call cdr3_aa cdr3_nt
TRBD1 TRBJ1-6 NA TRBV5-1 CASSSEQGGRSPLHF TGCGCCAGCAGCTCGGAACAGGGGGGTCGTTCACCCCTCCACTTT
NA TRBJ1-5 NA TRBV28 CASSAGTGPQHF TGTGCCAGCAGTGCGGGGACGGGGCCCCAGCATTTT
NA TRBJ1-2 NA TRBV6-5 CASSFTQGYGYTF TGTGCCAGCAGTTTCACCCAGGGCTATGGCTACACCTTC
NA TRBJ1-2 NA TRBV7-9 CASSLEGARQGYGYTF TGTGCCAGCAGCTTAGAAGGCGCCCGACAAGGTTATGGCTACACCTTC
TRBD2 TRBJ2-3 many TRBV2 CASSPLAGGVDTQYF TGTGCCAGCAGTCCCCTAGCGGGGGGGGTAGATACGCAGTATTTT
NA TRBJ1-5 NA TRBV5-1 CASSAPWGRLGDTTSNQPQHF TGCGCCAGCAGTGCCCCCTGGGGCCGCCTTGGGGACACCACCAGCAATCAGCCCCAGCATTTT
TRBD1 TRBJ1-1 few TRBV7-2 CASTGQGGTNTEAFF TGTGCCAGCACCGGACAGGGGGGGACGAACACTGAAGCTTTCTTT
TRBD1 TRBJ1-2 once TRBV5-1 CASSFNPPGQGIYGYTF TGCGCCAGCAGCTTCAACCCACCGGGACAGGGAATCTATGGCTACACCTTC
TRBD1 TRBJ1-2 NA TRBV6-6 CASSLEGQVYGYTF TGTGCCAGCAGTTTAGAAGGACAGGTCTATGGCTACACCTTC
NA TRBJ1-2 NA TRBV5-4 CASSPNYGYTF TGTGCCAGCAGCCCGAACTATGGCTACACCTTC
NA TRBJ1-2 NA TRBV27 CASSLTGIYGYTF TGTGCCAGCAGTTTAACAGGGATCTATGGCTACACCTTC